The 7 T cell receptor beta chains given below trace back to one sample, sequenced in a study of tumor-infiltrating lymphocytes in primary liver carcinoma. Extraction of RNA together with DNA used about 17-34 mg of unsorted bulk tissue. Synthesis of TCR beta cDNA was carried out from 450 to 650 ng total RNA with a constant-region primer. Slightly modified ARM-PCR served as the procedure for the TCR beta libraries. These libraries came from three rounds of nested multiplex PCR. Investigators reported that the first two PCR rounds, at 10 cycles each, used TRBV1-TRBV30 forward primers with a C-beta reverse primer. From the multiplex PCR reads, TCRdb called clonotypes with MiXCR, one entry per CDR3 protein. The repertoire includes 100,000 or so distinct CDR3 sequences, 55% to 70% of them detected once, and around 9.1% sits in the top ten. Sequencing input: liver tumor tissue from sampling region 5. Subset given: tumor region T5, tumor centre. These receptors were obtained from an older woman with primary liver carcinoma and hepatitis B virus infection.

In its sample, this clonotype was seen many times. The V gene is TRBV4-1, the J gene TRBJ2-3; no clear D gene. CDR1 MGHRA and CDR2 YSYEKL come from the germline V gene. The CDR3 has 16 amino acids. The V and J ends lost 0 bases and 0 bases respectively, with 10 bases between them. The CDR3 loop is CASSQEGYRSTDTQYF. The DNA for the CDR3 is TGCGCCAGCAGCCAAGAAGGTTACCGCAGCACAGATACGCAGTATTTT.

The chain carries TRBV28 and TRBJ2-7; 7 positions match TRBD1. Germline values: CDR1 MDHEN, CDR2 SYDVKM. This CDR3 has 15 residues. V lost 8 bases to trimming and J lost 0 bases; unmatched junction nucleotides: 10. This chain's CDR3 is CASAGGITLSYEQYF. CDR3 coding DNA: TGTGCCAGCGCAGGGGGTATAACCCTCTCCTACGAGCAGTACTTC. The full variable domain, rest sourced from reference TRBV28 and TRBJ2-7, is DVKVTQSSRYLVKRTGEKVFLECVQDMDHENMFWYRQDPGLGLRLIYFSYDVKMKEKGDIPEGYSVSREKKERFSLILESASTNQTSMYLCASAGGITLSYEQYFGPGTRLTVT.

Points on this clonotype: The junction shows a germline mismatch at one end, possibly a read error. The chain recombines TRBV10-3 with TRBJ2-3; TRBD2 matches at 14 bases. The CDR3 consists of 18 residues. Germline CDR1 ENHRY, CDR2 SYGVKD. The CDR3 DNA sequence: TGTGCCAAGACCGGGACTAGCGGGAGCGGTATTAGCACAGATACGCATTTTTTT. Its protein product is CAKTGTSGSGISTDTHFF.

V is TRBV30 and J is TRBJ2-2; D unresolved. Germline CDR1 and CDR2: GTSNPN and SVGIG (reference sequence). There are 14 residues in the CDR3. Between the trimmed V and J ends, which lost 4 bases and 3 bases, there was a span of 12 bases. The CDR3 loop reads CAWNRGPDTGELFF. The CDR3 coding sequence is TGTGCCTGGAATAGAGGTCCAGACACCGGGGAGCTGTTTTTT. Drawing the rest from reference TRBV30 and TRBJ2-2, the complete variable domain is SQTIHQWPATLVQPVGSPLSLECTVEGTSNPNLYWYRQAAGRGLQLLFYSVGIGQISSEVPQNLSASRPQDRQFILSSKKLLLSDSGFYLCAWNRGPDTGELFFGEGSRLTVL.

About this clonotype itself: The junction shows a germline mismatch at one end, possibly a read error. CDR3 sequence: CASRQGASEQFF. CDR3 DNA sequence: TGCGCCAGCAGACAGGGGGCAAGTGAGCAGTTCTTC. This chain links TRBV12-3 or TRBV12-4 with TRBJ2-1; TRBD1 aligns across 10 bases. This CDR3 is built from 12 residues.

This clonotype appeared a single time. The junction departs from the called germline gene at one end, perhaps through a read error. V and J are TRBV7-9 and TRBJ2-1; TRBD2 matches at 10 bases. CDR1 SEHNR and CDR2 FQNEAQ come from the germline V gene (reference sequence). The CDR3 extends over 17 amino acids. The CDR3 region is CTSSQLAGRDPGNEQFF. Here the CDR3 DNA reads TGTACCAGCAGCCAACTAGCGGGACGTGACCCGGGCAATGAGCAGTTCTTC.

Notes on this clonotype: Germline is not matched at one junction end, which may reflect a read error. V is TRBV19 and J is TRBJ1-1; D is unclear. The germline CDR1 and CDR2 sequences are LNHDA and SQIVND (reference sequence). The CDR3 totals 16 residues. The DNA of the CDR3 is TGTGTCAGTAGCATGGATTCCCGGCCCATGAACACTGAAGCTTTCTTT. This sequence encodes CVSSMDSRPMNTEAFF.